The TCR beta chain under discussion was sequenced for a study of CD8+ T cells in alopecia areata. General study findings and limits: Scalp samples also contribute reads from the resident alphabeta T cells found in normal skin.

A remark on this clone: Its antigen remains unknown.

CDR3 size: 14 residues. Trimming shortened V by 0 bases and J by 1 base, and 9 bases separated the two germline ends. The V gene's germline CDR1 is GTSNPN and CDR2 SVGIG (reference sequence). Following extraction, RNA underwent reverse transcription to cDNA, which served as the sequencing template. Sequencing used immunoSEQ multiplex PCR; TCRdb keeps in-frame clones, though not all of them. The sample yields about 97,000 clones, roughly two fifths seen once. This clonotype was sampled from a human donor with alopecia areata. This chain uses TRBV30 with TRBJ1-1; D is unresolved. The specimen sequenced was CD4+ T cells sorted from blood. The CDR3 nucleotides are TGTGCCTGGAGTGTACTCGCTGGGAACACTGAAGCTTTCTTT. It encodes CAWSVLAGNTEAFF.